This T cell receptor (beta chain) is drawn from a study of OX40 agonist ivuxolimab in advanced cancers. The overall study: Patients in the trial were receiving intravenous ivuxolimab every 2 weeks, at doses of 0.01 to 10 mg/kg.

Germline CDR1 MNHEY, CDR2 SVGAGI. The length of the CDR3 is 14 residues. Trimming cost V 5 bases and J 4 bases, with 14 bases left between them. Cycle 7 day 1, cycle 4 day 1, and baseline were the timepoints at which blood was sampled. Findings and caveats of the study: Near-lowest levels of clonal expansion characterized partial responders at 0.1-3.0 mg/kg.

In regard to this clone: Its specificity is not known.

The repertoire was sequenced with immunoSEQ multiplex PCR; TCRdb's copy has only in-frame clones and lacks some. The top ten clones hold 2% to 3% of a sample with approximately 58,000 clones, roughly 88% of them seen once. Specimen: CD4+ or CD8+ T cells sorted from blood, collected in a trial of the OX40 agonist ivuxolimab. This sequence was found in an adult with an advanced solid tumor such as melanoma, head and neck, liver or kidney cancer. This chain uses TRBV6-5 with TRBJ1-1; weak D call: TRBD1 (5 bases). The CDR3 coding sequence is TGTGCCAGCAGTACCCGTGGGGGAGTCACTGAAGCTTTCTTT. Translation: CASSTRGGVTEAFF.